These 30 T cell receptor beta chains were all obtained from the same sample, sequenced in a study of shared clonotypes between healthy human individuals. Using immunoSEQ multiplex PCR, the repertoire was profiled, and TCRdb retains in-frame clones only, with some absent. The sample lists approximately 2.4 million clones, about 94% occurring once. Sequencing was carried out using naive CD4+ T cells sorted from blood. Subset denoted: CD45RA+ positively selected. These receptors originate from a man younger than 30 in good health.

With respect to this clone: At one end the junction does not follow the germline gene, possibly because of a read error. The CDR3 here is CARSLGRGISGANVLTF. Here the CDR3 DNA reads TGTGCCCGCAGTTTAGGCAGGGGGATCTCTGGGGCCAACGTCCTGACTTTC. The chain employs TRBV27 and TRBJ2-6; 7 bases agree with TRBD1. Per the germline V gene, CDR1 is MNHEY and CDR2 is SMNVEV (reference sequence). The CDR3 covers 17 residues.

This chain connects TRBV6-1 to TRBJ1-5, with no clear D. Germline loops: CDR1 MNHNS, CDR2 SASEGT. Trimming shortened V by 5 bases and J by 7 bases, and 18 bases separated the two germline ends. The CDR3 is made up of 15 amino acids. This CDR3 is CASSFYKGFRQPQHF. The CDR3 DNA follows: TGTGCCAGCAGTTTTTATAAAGGGTTTCGGCAGCCCCAGCATTTT.

The chain uses TRBV4-3 and TRBJ2-5; D possibly corresponds to TRBD2 (6 bases). This CDR3 has 14 amino acids. Germline CDR1 reads LGHNA; CDR2 reads YSLEER. With 3 bases removed from V and 10 bases from J, the gap between germline ends came to 18 bases. Here the CDR3 reads CASSHRDSLEGQYF. In nucleotides, the CDR3 is TGCGCCAGCAGCCACCGGGACTCCCTGGAGGGCCAGTACTTC.

The V and J genes are TRBV30 and TRBJ2-5; D is undetermined. V was pared by 1 base and J by 7 bases, with 10 bases between. The CDR3 has 12 residues. CDR1 and CDR2 from the germline V gene are GTSNPN and SVGIG (reference sequence). This CDR3 reads CAWSADRLTQYF. Written as DNA, the CDR3 is TGTGCCTGGAGTGCCGACCGGTTGACCCAGTACTTC.

In its sample, this clone was seen once. The chain joins TRBV2 to TRBJ2-1, with D possibly matching TRBD2 (6 bases). The CDR3 runs to 14 residues. Germline V gene lookup returns CDR1 SNHLY and CDR2 FYNNEI. V was trimmed by 8 bases and J by 4 bases, leaving 15 bases between them. This chain's CDR3 is CASFLAEIYNEQFF. CDR3 sequence (DNA): TGTGCCAGCTTTTTAGCGGAGATTTACAATGAGCAGTTCTTC.

The CDR3 DNA reads as TGTGCCAGCAGCTTATACCACTCTGGGGCCAACGTCCTGACTTTC. It is translated as CASSLYHSGANVLTF. The V and J genes are TRBV7-9 and TRBJ2-6; D unresolved. The CDR3 runs to 15 residues. V was shortened by 2 bases and J by 0 bases, with 5 bases between the two germline ends. Germline V CDR1 and CDR2: SEHNR, FQNEAQ (reference sequence).

This clone came up once. The chain's CDR3 is CASSYGEETQYF. CDR3 DNA sequence: TGTGCCAGCAGCTACGGAGAAGAGACCCAGTACTTC. The V and J genes are TRBV5-4 and TRBJ2-5; D remains unclear. V dropped 3 bases and J dropped 3 bases, with 6 bases sitting between them. This CDR3 region has 12 residues. Germline CDR1 reads SGHNT; CDR2 reads YYREEE (reference sequence).

This sequence joins TRBV7-2 and TRBJ2-7; weak D call: TRBD1 (5 bases). The ends were cut back, 3 bases at V and 5 bases at J, with 14 bases in the middle. The CDR3 has 14 residues. The germline V gene encodes CDR1 SGHTA and CDR2 FQGNSA. The CDR3 nucleotides read TGTGCCAGCAGCTTTTTACAGGCGGTCGACGAGCAGTACTTC. This encodes CASSFLQAVDEQYF. Together with reference TRBV7-2 and TRBJ2-7, the CDR3 gives the full variable domain: GAGVSQSPSNKVTEKGKDVELRCDPISGHTALYWYRQSLGQGLEFLIYFQGNSAPDKSGLPSDRFSAERTGGSVSTLTIQRTQQEDSAVYLCASSFLQAVDEQYFGPGTRLTVT.

The chain uses TRBV6-6 and TRBJ1-6; D remains unclear. In germline, CDR1 is MNHNY, CDR2 SVGAGI (reference sequence). There are 14 residues in the CDR3. V lost 8 bases, J lost 8 bases, and 16 bases lay in between. The CDR3 protein is CASSPWEKDSPLHF. CDR3 coding DNA: TGTGCCAGCTCCCCATGGGAGAAAGATTCACCCCTCCACTTT.

The CDR3 bases are TGCACCAGCAGCCAAGAAAAAGCGGGAGTGTACAATGAGCAGTTCTTC. It codes for CTSSQEKAGVYNEQFF. This rearrangement joins TRBV1 to TRBJ2-1; the table's D call of TRBD2 was not tested on the DNA. TRBV1 corresponds to a pseudogene. This CDR3 has 16 amino acids.

The rearrangement joins TRBV11-2 to TRBJ2-2, with TRBD2 matching 9 bases. CDR3 size: 19 residues. V dropped 5 bases and J dropped 1; count of bases not matched to a gene: 14. Germline V gives CDR1 SGHAT, CDR2 FQNNGV. The CDR3 region has the DNA TGTGCCAGCAGCCCCCGGAAGAGCGGGAGGTTAGGGAACACCGGGGAGCTGTTTTTT. Its translation is CASSPRKSGRLGNTGELFF. The variable domain in full, with the rest retrieved from reference TRBV11-2 and TRBJ2-2, is EAGVAQSPRYKIIEKRQSVAFWCNPISGHATLYWYQQILGQGPKLLIQFQNNGVVDDSQLPKDRFSAERLKGVDSTLKIQPAKLEDSAVYLCASSPRKSGRLGNTGELFFGEGSRLTVL.

J is TRBJ1-3 and V is TRBV9; unclear D gene. CDR3 size: 14 residues. Per germline, CDR1 SGDLS and CDR2 YYNGEE. V was clipped by 3 bases and J by 1 base, with 8 bases between them. CDR3: CASSADWSGNTIYF. In nucleotides, the CDR3 is TGTGCCAGCAGCGCCGACTGGTCTGGAAACACCATATATTTT.

The rearrangement joins TRBV7-2 to TRBJ2-2; possibly TRBD2 for D (5 bases). This CDR3 is built from 18 residues. CDR1 is SGHTA, CDR2 FQGNSA, per germline. Trimming left V 1 base short and J 0 bases short, with 15 bases between. This CDR3 reads CASSLVGLNSANTGELFF. For the CDR3, the DNA is TGTGCCAGCAGCTTAGTAGGACTTAACTCCGCGAACACCGGGGAGCTGTTTTTT.

This chain links TRBV6-1 with TRBJ2-4; no clear D gene. Germline V gives CDR1 MNHNS, CDR2 SASEGT. The CDR3 sequence is 14 residues long. The germline V and J ends were trimmed by 8 bases and 0 bases, with 11 bases remaining between them. This CDR3 reads CASLGGLAKNIQYF. The CDR3 DNA follows: TGTGCCAGCCTGGGTGGTTTAGCCAAAAACATTCAGTACTTC.

The rearrangement uses TRBV7-6 and TRBJ2-7, with D perhaps matching TRBD1 (5 bases). V lost 4 bases and J 3 bases, leaving 13 bases between the germline ends. The CDR3 runs 14 residues. Germline V gene sequence: CDR1 SGHVS, CDR2 FNYEAQ. The CDR3 coding sequence is TGTGCCAGCAGCTCAAACCCAGGGATCTACGAGCAGTACTTC. Protein sequence: CASSSNPGIYEQYF.

The CDR3 sequence is CASSFGTSGRISTDTQYF. The DNA for the CDR3 is TGCGCCAGCAGCTTCGGGACTAGCGGGAGGATTAGCACAGATACGCAGTATTTT. V is TRBV5-1 and J is TRBJ2-3; 15 nucleotides agree with TRBD2. The CDR3 totals 18 residues. The J segment lost 0 bases and the V segment lost 2 bases, leaving 4 bases of the junction unmatched. CDR1 is SGHRS, CDR2 YFSETQ, per germline.

The V and J genes are TRBV5-6 and TRBJ2-5; 7 nucleotides agree with TRBD1. The CDR3 has 14 residues. Germline lookup yields CDR1 SGHDT and CDR2 YYEEEE. The V gene end was trimmed by 4 bases and the J gene end by 1 base; junction bases not matched to a gene: 4. This chain's CDR3 is CASSTDRSQETQYF. CDR3 nucleotides: TGTGCCAGCAGCACGGACAGGTCCCAAGAGACCCAGTACTTC. Filled out from reference TRBV5-6 and TRBJ2-5, the complete variable domain reads DAGVTQSPTHLIKTRGQQVTLRCSPKSGHDTVSWYQQALGQGPQFIFQYYEEEERQRGNFPDRFSGHQFPNYSSELNVNALLLGDSALYLCASSTDRSQETQYFGPGTRLLVL.

V and J are TRBV7-2 and TRBJ2-6; D unresolved. CDR3 size: 11 residues. CDR1 is SGHTA, CDR2 FQGNSA, per germline. Trimming removed 8 bases at V and 5 bases at J, with 4 bases between. CDR3 region: CASGWANVLTF. Here the CDR3 DNA reads TGTGCCAGCGGGTGGGCCAACGTCCTGACTTTC.

The chain is built from TRBV7-9 and TRBJ2-3, with 10 bases lining up with TRBD2. The CDR3 extends over 12 amino acids. In germline, CDR1 is SEHNR, CDR2 FQNEAQ (reference sequence). The J segment lost 9 bases and the V segment lost 4 bases, leaving 1 base of the junction unmatched. The chain's CDR3 is CASSSGLATQYF. The CDR3 region has the DNA TGTGCCAGCAGCTCGGGACTAGCGACGCAGTATTTT.

Regarding this clone: The sample holds other DNA sequences that translate to the same CDR3. The chain employs TRBV2 and TRBJ1-1; tentative D call: TRBD1 (5 bases). This CDR3 contains 13 residues. The germline V gene has CDR1 SNHLY and CDR2 FYNNEI. V lost 6 bases and J lost 2, with 10 bases in between. DNA for the CDR3: TGTGCCAGCAGGACAGTTGGAAACACTGAAGCTTTCTTT. Translated, it gives CASRTVGNTEAFF.

This chain uses TRBV6-5 with TRBJ2-2, with 7 bases that match TRBD1. The CDR3 has 15 residues. Germline V lookup: CDR1 MNHEY, CDR2 SVGAGI. Trimming took 4 bases from V and 1 from J; bases not matched to a gene: 3. CDR3 loop: CASSSDRVNTGELFF. The CDR3 coding sequence is TGTGCCAGCAGTTCAGACAGGGTGAACACCGGGGAGCTGTTTTTT.

Details on this clone: Other DNA sequences within the sample encode an identical CDR3. This chain uses TRBV6-5 with TRBJ2-7, with unresolved D. CDR3 length: 14 amino acids. Trimming left V 0 bases short and J 0 bases short, with 6 bases between. Germline values: CDR1 MNHEY, CDR2 SVGAGI. The CDR3 region is CASSYSSSSYEQYF. The CDR3 DNA is TGTGCCAGCAGTTACTCATCCAGCTCCTACGAGCAGTACTTC.

The CDR3 here is CASSLDRVTGELFF. CDR3 bases: TGTGCCAGCAGCTTGGACAGGGTCACCGGGGAGCTGTTTTTT. The J gene is TRBJ2-2, the V gene TRBV7-2, with TRBD1 identical over 8 bases. Germline V CDR1 and CDR2: SGHTA, FQGNSA. The V and J ends lost 3 bases and 4 bases, in that order; junction bases with no gene match: 1. The CDR3 has 14 residues.

The chain recombines TRBV27 with TRBJ1-6; the D is unclear. Germline CDR1 reads MNHEY; CDR2 reads SMNVEV (reference sequence). The CDR3 is made up of 15 amino acids. The V end was cut by 2 bases, the J end by 3 bases, with 8 bases between. The CDR3 spells CASSLGQIYNSPLHF. Here the CDR3 DNA reads TGTGCCAGCAGTTTAGGGCAGATCTATAATTCACCCCTCCACTTT.

The rearrangement links TRBV11-2 to TRBJ2-5; 13 bases are a match to TRBD2. There are 16 residues in the CDR3. V trimming: 5 bases; J trimming: 5 bases; junction bases outside the gene matches: 8. The V gene's germline CDR1 is SGHAT and CDR2 FQNNGV. In DNA form, the CDR3 reads TGTGCCAGCAGCCTTACGACTAGCGGGGGGTTGGAGACCCAGTACTTC. It yields the protein CASSLTTSGGLETQYF.

V gene TRBV28 combines with J gene TRBJ1-1; TRBD1 is a possible D gene (5 bases). V lost 6 bases, J lost 8 bases, and 10 bases lay in between. Germline CDR1 is MDHEN and CDR2 is SYDVKM. This CDR3 has 11 amino acids. CDR3 bases: TGTGCCAGCAGCCAGGGACGCGAAGCTTTCTTT. As protein: CASSQGREAFF.

V usage is TRBV21-1 and J usage is TRBJ1-5; no DNA check was done on the table's D call, TRBD1. TRBV21-1 is classified as a pseudogene. This CDR3 has 21 residues. CDR3 sequence (DNA): TGTGCCAGCAGCAAAGGGGGCAGGGGGCCCCCTCTTAGAAACAGCAATCAGCCCCAGCATTTT. Residues: CASSKGGRGPPLRNSNQPQHF.

The J gene is TRBJ2-7, the V gene TRBV6-6; 16 bases are a match to TRBD2. Germline assignment: CDR1 MNHNY and CDR2 SVGAGI (reference sequence). The CDR3 length is 16 residues. The V and J ends lost 6 bases and 7 bases, in that order; junction bases with no gene match: 9. The CDR3 nucleotides read TGTGCCAGCAGCCACGGGACTAGCGGGGGGGCCCTAGAGCAGTACTTC. Translating it yields CASSHGTSGGALEQYF.

V and J are TRBV6-5 and TRBJ1-2; a weak D match, TRBD1 (6 bases). Germline values: CDR1 MNHEY, CDR2 SVGAGI. The length of the CDR3 is 14 residues. Trimming took off 6 bases at V and 4 bases at J, with 15 bases between the two ends. The CDR3 sequence: CASRSRKDSYGYTF. The DNA for the CDR3 is TGTGCCAGCAGATCACGAAAGGACAGCTATGGCTACACCTTC.

The chain is built from TRBV30 and TRBJ1-5; possibly TRBD1 for D (5 bases). V was pared by 1 base and J by 4 bases, with 14 bases between. The CDR3 runs to 15 residues. Germline lookup yields CDR1 GTSNPN and CDR2 SVGIG (reference sequence). The CDR3 DNA reads as TGTGCCTGGAGTGGGGACGGATCTGGGAATCAGCCCCAGCATTTT. It codes for CAWSGDGSGNQPQHF.